Presented here are 21 T cell receptor beta chains from one specimen sequenced in a study of human versus mouse CDR3 diversity and MHC coevolution. Sequenced by immunoSEQ multiplex PCR; TCRdb stores in-frame clones only, minus some. The sample consists of more than 55,000 clones, around 94% of them appearing once. The sequenced sample consisted of naive CD4+ T cells from blood. The sample's subset: CD45RO-negative CD62L-positive naive CD4 T cells. The receptors were sampled from a person aged 55-75 years in good health.

V gene TRBV29-1 combines with J gene TRBJ1-1; D is uncertain. The CDR3 is 10 residues long. V shed 4 bases and J shed 2 bases, with 2 bases lying between them. Germline V CDR1 and CDR2: SQVTM, ANQGSEA. CDR3 sequence reads: CSVVNTEAFF. The CDR3 bases are TGCAGCGTTGTAAACACTGAAGCTTTCTTT.

This sequence joins TRBV6-1 and TRBJ2-7; 8 bases are a match to TRBD1. CDR1 is MNHNS, CDR2 SASEGT, per germline. V lost 6 bases to trimming and J lost 1 base; unmatched junction nucleotides: 5. This CDR3 is 14 amino acids long. As DNA, the CDR3 is TGTGCCAGCAGCCCCCGGGACAGGTCCTACGAGCAGTACTTC. This gives the protein CASSPRDRSYEQYF.

The chain joins TRBV29-1 to TRBJ2-2, with D hard to call. The CDR3 sequence is 12 residues long. The V end was cut by 4 bases, the J end by 3 bases, with 6 bases between. Germline V gene lookup returns CDR1 SQVTM and CDR2 ANQGSEA. CDR3 nucleotides: TGCAGCGTTGCCTATTACACCGGGGAGCTGTTTTTT. As protein: CSVAYYTGELFF.

The genes are TRBV19 and TRBJ2-6; maybe TRBD2 (7 bases). The germline V gene has CDR1 LNHDA and CDR2 SQIVND (reference sequence). Deletions cut 8 bases from V and 3 bases from J, with 29 bases between. This CDR3 has 20 residues. The CDR3 DNA is TGTGCCAGTCAATCGATTTCAGGGGAGGGGGGAGTGTTTGGGGCCAACGTCCTGACTTTC. The encoded protein is CASQSISGEGGVFGANVLTF.

This clone was detected once. The chain is built from TRBV11-2 and TRBJ2-7; TRBD2 agrees at 9 bases. The CDR3 length is 12 residues. The germline CDR1 and CDR2 sequences are SGHAT and FQNNGV. The V and J ends lost 5 bases and 6 bases, in that order; junction bases with no gene match: 2. CDR3 coding DNA: TGTGCCAGCAGCGCTAGCGGGATCGAGCAGTACTTC. This translates into CASSASGIEQYF.

J is TRBJ2-1 and V is TRBV30; D is perhaps TRBD2 (7 bases). Trimming left V 0 bases short and J 0 bases short, with 15 bases between. The CDR3 extends over 17 amino acids. CDR1 GTSNPN and CDR2 SVGIG come from the germline V gene (reference sequence). CDR3 protein: CAWSVGGRAASYNEQFF. The CDR3 coding sequence is TGTGCCTGGAGTGTAGGGGGGAGGGCCGCCTCCTACAATGAGCAGTTCTTC.

Only one count was recorded for this clone. The V gene is TRBV19, the J gene TRBJ2-5; D might be TRBD2 (5 bases). The J call is doubtful: the DNA matches TRBJ2-7 better. This CDR3 spans 13 amino acids. CDR1 is LNHDA and CDR2 is SQIVND in the germline V gene (reference sequence). Written as DNA, the CDR3 is TGTGCCAGTGGACTGGGATGGTCCCACGAGCAGTACTTC. Translating it yields CASGLGWSHEQYF.

This clone was recorded only once. The genes are TRBV6-1 and TRBJ1-2; no clear D gene. Trimming removed 5 bases at V and 4 bases at J, with 8 bases between. Germline CDR1 and CDR2: MNHNS and SASEGT. This CDR3 spans 12 amino acids. The CDR3 nucleotides read TGTGCCAGCAGTCCCACAGTCTATGGCTACACCTTC. Protein: CASSPTVYGYTF.

V gene TRBV6-6 combines with J gene TRBJ2-4; maybe TRBD1 (6 bases). V was trimmed by 6 bases and J by 2 bases, leaving 14 bases between them. The CDR3 consists of 15 residues. Germline V gene data show CDR1 as MNHNY and CDR2 as SVGAGI (reference sequence). CDR3 sequence: CASRGTQETKNIQYF. CDR3 nucleotides: TGTGCCAGCAGGGGGACACAGGAGACCAAAAACATTCAGTACTTC.

The rearrangement links TRBV7-8 to TRBJ1-4, with D perhaps matching TRBD1 (5 bases). This CDR3 is 14 amino acids long. Germline lookup yields CDR1 SGHVS and CDR2 FQNEAQ. V dropped 5 bases and J dropped 8 bases, with 15 bases sitting between them. As DNA, the CDR3 is TGTGCCAGCAGCCCGACCACTCGGGGGGAAAAACTGTTTTTT. The encoded protein is CASSPTTRGEKLFF.

The chain recombines TRBV19 with TRBJ2-2, with 7 nucleotides matching TRBD1. V lost 4 bases, J lost 3 bases, and 5 bases stayed unmatched. This CDR3 region has 15 residues. Germline loops: CDR1 LNHDA, CDR2 SQIVND (reference sequence). In DNA form, the CDR3 reads TGTGCCAGTAGTACGACAGGGTCGGACACCGGGGAGCTGTTTTTT. It specifies CASSTTGSDTGELFF.

V is TRBV19 and J is TRBJ2-2, with unresolved D. Trimming stripped 6 bases from V and 2 bases from J, with 13 bases between. This CDR3 region has 15 residues. Germline loops: CDR1 LNHDA, CDR2 SQIVND (reference sequence). CDR3 nucleotide sequence: TGTGCCAGTAGGTCGACAAGTCCAAACACCGGGGAGCTGTTTTTT. Translating it yields CASRSTSPNTGELFF.

The V gene is TRBV5-1, the J gene TRBJ2-1, with unresolved D. The CDR3 length is 11 residues. Trimming left V 4 bases short and J 9 bases short, with 8 bases between. Germline V lookup: CDR1 SGHRS, CDR2 YFSETQ. For the CDR3, the DNA is TGCGCCAGCAGCCAGGTTGGTGAGCAGTTCTTC. It codes for CASSQVGEQFF. Looking up the rest from reference TRBV5-1 and TRBJ2-1 gives the full variable domain: KAGVTQTPRYLIKTRGQQVTLSCSPISGHRSVSWYQQTPGQGLQFLFEYFSETQRNKGNFPGRFSGRQFSNSRSEMNVSTLELGDSALYLCASSQVGEQFFGPGTRLTVL.

The chain recombines TRBV7-9 with TRBJ2-2; 10 nucleotides match TRBD2. Germline lookup yields CDR1 SEHNR and CDR2 FQNEAQ (reference sequence). V shed 5 bases and J 3 bases; nucleotides not matched to a gene: 3. CDR3 length: 15 amino acids. The CDR3 is CASSPGTSDTGELFF. The CDR3 region has the DNA TGTGCCAGCAGCCCCGGGACTAGCGACACCGGGGAGCTGTTTTTT.

The chain is built from TRBV11-3 and TRBJ2-1, with 7 bases matching TRBD2. Germline V CDR1 and CDR2: SGHNT, YENEEA. The J segment lost 5 bases and the V segment lost 3 bases, leaving 10 bases of the junction unmatched. The CDR3 is made up of 16 amino acids. CDR3 protein: CASSFSWEGFNNEQFF. CDR3 nucleotides: TGTGCCAGCAGCTTTTCGTGGGAGGGGTTCAACAATGAGCAGTTCTTC.

CDR3 nucleotides: TGTGCCAGCGAGGGTTTAGCGGGAGGGCAGAATGAGCAGTTCTTC. Translation gives CASEGLAGGQNEQFF. The rearrangement uses TRBV6-5 and TRBJ2-1; TRBD2 matches 11 bases. The germline V gene encodes CDR1 MNHEY and CDR2 SVGAGI. The length of the CDR3 is 15 residues. J was trimmed by 7 bases and V by 8 bases; bases with no gene match: 10.

The chain carries TRBV7-9 and TRBJ2-1; the match to TRBD2 covers 8 bases. The germline gives CDR1 SEHNR, CDR2 FQNEAQ (reference sequence). J gave up 8 bases and V 1 base, and 4 bases lay outside the gene matches. The CDR3 totals 14 residues. CDR3 bases: TGTGCCAGCAGCTTAGATCCAGCGGGAGATGAGCAGTTCTTC. It yields the protein CASSLDPAGDEQFF.

The V and J genes are TRBV4-1 and TRBJ2-1, with D tentatively TRBD2 (5 bases). Germline V gene lookup returns CDR1 MGHRA and CDR2 YSYEKL. V lost 0 bases and J lost 6, with 12 bases in between. This CDR3 has 15 amino acids. The CDR3 sequence is CASSQEGVSGNEQFF. The CDR3 coding sequence is TGCGCCAGCAGCCAAGAGGGAGTGAGTGGCAATGAGCAGTTCTTC.

J is TRBJ2-2 and V is TRBV9; D ambiguous. Trimming stripped 5 bases from V and 5 bases from J, with 10 bases between. The V gene's germline CDR1 is SGDLS and CDR2 YYNGEE. The CDR3 covers 13 residues. The CDR3 DNA is TGTGCCAGCAGGGAGTTAAGTACCGGGGAGCTGTTTTTT. It yields the protein CASRELSTGELFF.

The V gene is TRBV2, the J gene TRBJ2-7; 12 nucleotides align to TRBD2. Germline values: CDR1 SNHLY, CDR2 FYNNEI. V dropped 6 bases and J dropped 2; count of bases not matched to a gene: 5. This CDR3 is built from 15 residues. CDR3 sequence (DNA): TGTGCCAGCAGCGAATCTAGCGGGAGGGCCTACGAGCAGTACTTC. The encoded protein is CASSESSGRAYEQYF.

V usage is TRBV5-1 and J usage is TRBJ2-4, with TRBD1 matching 7 bases. CDR1 and CDR2 from the germline V gene are SGHRS and YFSETQ. CDR3 length equals 16 residues. V lost 2 bases and J lost 6; bases outside the gene matches: 11. CDR3 bases: TGCGCCAGCAGCTTCGCGTCGGACAGGAGGACAAACATTCAGTACTTC. It is translated as CASSFASDRRTNIQYF.